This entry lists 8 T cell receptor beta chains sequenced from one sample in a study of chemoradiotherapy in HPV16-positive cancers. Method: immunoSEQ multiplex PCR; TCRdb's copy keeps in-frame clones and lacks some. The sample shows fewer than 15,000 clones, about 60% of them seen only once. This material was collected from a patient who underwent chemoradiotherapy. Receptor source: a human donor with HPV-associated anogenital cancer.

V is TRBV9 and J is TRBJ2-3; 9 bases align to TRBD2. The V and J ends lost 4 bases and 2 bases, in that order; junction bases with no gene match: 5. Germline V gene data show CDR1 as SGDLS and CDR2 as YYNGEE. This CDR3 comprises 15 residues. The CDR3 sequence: CASSLAGATTDTQYF. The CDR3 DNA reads TGTGCCAGCAGCTTAGCGGGGGCCACCACAGATACGCAGTATTTT.

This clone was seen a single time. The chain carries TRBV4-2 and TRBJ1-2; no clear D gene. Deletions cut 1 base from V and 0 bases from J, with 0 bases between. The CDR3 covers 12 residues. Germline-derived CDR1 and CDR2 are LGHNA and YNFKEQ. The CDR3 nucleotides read TGTGCCAGCAGCCAAGCTAACTATGGCTACACCTTC. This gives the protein CASSQANYGYTF.

The CDR3 DNA follows: TGTGCCAGCAGCTCCGTACTAGGACAGGGTGGTCGAGCTTTCTTT. It yields the protein CASSSVLGQGGRAFF. The chain uses TRBV7-2 and TRBJ1-1, with 8 bases that match TRBD1. The germline gives CDR1 SGHTA, CDR2 FQGNSA. The CDR3 is made up of 15 amino acids. The V segment lost 4 bases and the J segment 10 bases; nucleotides outside the gene matches: 14.

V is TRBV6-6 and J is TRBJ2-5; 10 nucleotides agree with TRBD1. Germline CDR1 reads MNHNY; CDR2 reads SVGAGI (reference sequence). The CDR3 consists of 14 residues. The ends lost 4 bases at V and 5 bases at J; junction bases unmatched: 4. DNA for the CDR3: TGTGCCAGCAGTTCACCGGACAGGGGGGAGACCCAGTACTTC. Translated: CASSSPDRGETQYF.

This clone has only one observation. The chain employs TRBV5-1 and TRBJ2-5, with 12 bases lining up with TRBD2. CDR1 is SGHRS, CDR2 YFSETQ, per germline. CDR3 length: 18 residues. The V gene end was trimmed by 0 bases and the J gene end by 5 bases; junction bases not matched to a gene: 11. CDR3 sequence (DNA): TGCGCCAGCAGCTTGGGACTAGCGGGGGCCGGGGCAGAGGAGACCCAGTACTTC. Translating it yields CASSLGLAGAGAEETQYF.

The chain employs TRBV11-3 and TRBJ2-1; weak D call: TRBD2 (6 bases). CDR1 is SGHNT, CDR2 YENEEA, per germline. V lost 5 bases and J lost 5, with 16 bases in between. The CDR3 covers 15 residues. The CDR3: CASSLTSLTHNEQFF. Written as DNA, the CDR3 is TGTGCCAGCAGCCTAACTAGCCTGACGCACAATGAGCAGTTCTTC.

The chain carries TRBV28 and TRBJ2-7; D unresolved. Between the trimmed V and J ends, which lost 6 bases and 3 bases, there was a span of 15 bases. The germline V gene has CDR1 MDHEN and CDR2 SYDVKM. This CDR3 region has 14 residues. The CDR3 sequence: CASSPHSSNYEQYF. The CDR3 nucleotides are TGTGCCAGCAGCCCACACAGTTCCAACTACGAGCAGTACTTC.

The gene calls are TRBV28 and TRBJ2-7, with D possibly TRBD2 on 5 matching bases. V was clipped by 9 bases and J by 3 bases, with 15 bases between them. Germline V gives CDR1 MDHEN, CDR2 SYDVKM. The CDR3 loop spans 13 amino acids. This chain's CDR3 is CASNEGNHYEQYF. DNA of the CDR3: TGTGCCAGTAACGAGGGTAATCACTACGAGCAGTACTTC.